This paragraph reports one T cell receptor beta chain. The data were obtained in a study of blood T cell repertoires in COVID-19. On the study more broadly: Whether acute or convalescent, the COVID-19 samples came from the United States, Italy and Spain. From T cells, B-cell-depleted T cells, or PBMCs came the material, which was cDNA or gDNA.

The assay was immunoSEQ multiplex PCR, and TCRdb's table has in-frame clones only and misses some. The sample has under 350,000 clones, under 90% seen once. CDR1 and CDR2 from the germline V gene are SNHLY and FYNNEI. V lost 4 bases, J lost 5 bases, and 17 bases lay in between. The CDR3 is 15 residues long. The sequence was collected from a woman between 40 and 50 years old who had recovered from COVID-19. The chain combines TRBV2 with TRBJ1-2; D gene unclear. The specimen was PBMCs or T cells enriched from blood (not recorded which). CDR3 in amino acids: CASSVTVTVRYGYTF. The CDR3 DNA is TGTGCCAGCAGTGTTACAGTAACCGTTAGATATGGCTACACCTTC.